This T cell receptor (beta chain) was sequenced during a study of shared clonotypes between healthy human individuals. Study outcomes and limitations: Sequencing depth was a factor that was expected to affect clonotype sharing among donors.

The germline gives CDR1 SGHTA, CDR2 FQGTGA. CDR3 length: 17 residues. Trimming at V came to 2 bases and at J to 5 bases, leaving 12 bases not matched to a gene. Partitioning of CD4+ cells yielded a CD45RA+ naive subset and a CD45RA-negative memory subset. Remarks on this clone: Its specificity is unknown.

Sequenced by immunoSEQ multiplex PCR; TCRdb stores in-frame clones only, minus some. Counted here are about 1.1 million clones, 70% to 85% occurring once; the ten biggest clones make up roughly 0.82%. The sample taken for sequencing was memory CD4+ T cells from PBMCs. This sample's subset: CD45RA-negative fraction. This receptor was obtained from a man between 18 and 29 years old in good health. Some clones in this sample may be carry-over from other donors' samples. The V call is TRBV7-3, the J call TRBJ2-1; 7 bases line up with TRBD2. CDR3 residues: CASSLLSRGSLDNEQFF. CDR3 nucleotide sequence: TGTGCCAGCAGCTTATTATCTCGCGGGAGCCTCGACAATGAGCAGTTCTTC. Full variable domain (remainder filled in from reference TRBV7-3 and TRBJ2-1): GAGVSQTPSNKVTEKGKYVELRCDPISGHTALYWYRQSLGQGPEFLIYFQGTGAADDSGLPNDRFFAVRPEGSVSTLKIQRTERGDSAVYLCASSLLSRGSLDNEQFFGPGTRLTVL.